This T cell receptor (beta chain) was sequenced during a study of spatial heterogeneity in lung cancer. Whole-study results and caveats: The number of expanded tumor alpha and beta chains correlated with mutation number.

Time point described: sample taken at primary tumor resection. There are many counts of this clonotype. The antigen remains undetermined. MiXCR, run by TCRdb on the 5' RACE reads, gives a single entry per CDR3 protein. Of around 100,000 distinct CDR3 sequences in the sample, approximately 4% were seen once. The CDR3 sequence is 12 residues long. Germline V gene lookup returns CDR1 MDHEN and CDR2 SYDVKM. Trimming took off 6 bases at V and 4 bases at J, with 9 bases between the two ends. The J gene is TRBJ2-5, the V gene TRBV28; D unresolved. This receptor was taken from a male donor with early-stage non-small cell lung cancer. The specimen comprised lung tumor tissue, sampled at surgery. In nucleotides, the CDR3 is TGTGCCAGCAGCTCAGACCCAGAGACCCAGTACTTC. Encoded protein: CASSSDPETQYF.